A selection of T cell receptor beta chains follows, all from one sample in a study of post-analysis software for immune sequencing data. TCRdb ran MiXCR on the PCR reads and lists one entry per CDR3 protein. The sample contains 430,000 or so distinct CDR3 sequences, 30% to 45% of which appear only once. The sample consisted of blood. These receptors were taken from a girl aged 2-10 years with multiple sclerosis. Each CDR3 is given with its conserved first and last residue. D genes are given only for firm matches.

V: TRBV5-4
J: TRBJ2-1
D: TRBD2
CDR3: CASSPGTTDNEQFF

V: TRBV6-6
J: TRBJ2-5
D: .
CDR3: CASSYGRGRKETQYF

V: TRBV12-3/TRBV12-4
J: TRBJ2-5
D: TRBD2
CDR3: CASSLLTSGPQETQYF

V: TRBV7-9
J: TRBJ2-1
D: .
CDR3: CASSLDGASYNEQFF

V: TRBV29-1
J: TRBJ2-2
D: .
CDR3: CSVEWASGNTGELFF

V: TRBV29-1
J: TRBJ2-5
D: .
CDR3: CSVSREETQYF

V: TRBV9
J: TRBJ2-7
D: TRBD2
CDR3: CASSVGLAGYEQYF

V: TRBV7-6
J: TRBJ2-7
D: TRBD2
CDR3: CASSPLAGGPHEQYF

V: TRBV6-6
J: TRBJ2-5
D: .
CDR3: CASSSLQGTQYF

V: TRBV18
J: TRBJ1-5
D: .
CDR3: CASSPDGSANNQPQHF

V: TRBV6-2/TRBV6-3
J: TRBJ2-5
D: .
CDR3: CASTWGETQYF

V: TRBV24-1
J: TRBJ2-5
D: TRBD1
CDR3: CATSDMTGSETQYF

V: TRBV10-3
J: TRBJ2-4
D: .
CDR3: CAISELGSENIQYF

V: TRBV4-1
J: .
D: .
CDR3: CASSQRTGNYEQYF

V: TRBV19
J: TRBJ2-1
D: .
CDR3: CASSIGDNYNEQFF

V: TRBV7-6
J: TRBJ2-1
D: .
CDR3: CASSLVETDNEQFF

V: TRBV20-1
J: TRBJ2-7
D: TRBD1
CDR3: CSASAGGRVREQYF

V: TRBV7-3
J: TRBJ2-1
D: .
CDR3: CASSFVISSYNEQFF

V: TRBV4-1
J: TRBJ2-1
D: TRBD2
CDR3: CASSHTSGRALEQFF

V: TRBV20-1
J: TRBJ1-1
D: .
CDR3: CSAPDAALAFF

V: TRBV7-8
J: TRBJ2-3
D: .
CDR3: CASLRGRVTDTQYF

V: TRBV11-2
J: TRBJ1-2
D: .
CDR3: CASSFQSQSYGYTF

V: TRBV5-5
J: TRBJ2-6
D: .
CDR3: CASSLAEAAGANVLTF

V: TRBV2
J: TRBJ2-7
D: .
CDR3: CASNNPTPSYEQYF

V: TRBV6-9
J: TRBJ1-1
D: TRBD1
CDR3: CASSYFDREDTEAFF

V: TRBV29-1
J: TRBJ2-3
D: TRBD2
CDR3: CSVGGRGGPDTQYF

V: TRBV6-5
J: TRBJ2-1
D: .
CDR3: CASSTYAGLPRNEQFF

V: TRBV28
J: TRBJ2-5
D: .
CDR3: CASISQGRQETQYF

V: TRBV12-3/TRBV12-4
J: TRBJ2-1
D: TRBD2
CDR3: CASSFQPGYASGLENEQFF

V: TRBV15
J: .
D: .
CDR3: CATSRAGEGTYEQYF